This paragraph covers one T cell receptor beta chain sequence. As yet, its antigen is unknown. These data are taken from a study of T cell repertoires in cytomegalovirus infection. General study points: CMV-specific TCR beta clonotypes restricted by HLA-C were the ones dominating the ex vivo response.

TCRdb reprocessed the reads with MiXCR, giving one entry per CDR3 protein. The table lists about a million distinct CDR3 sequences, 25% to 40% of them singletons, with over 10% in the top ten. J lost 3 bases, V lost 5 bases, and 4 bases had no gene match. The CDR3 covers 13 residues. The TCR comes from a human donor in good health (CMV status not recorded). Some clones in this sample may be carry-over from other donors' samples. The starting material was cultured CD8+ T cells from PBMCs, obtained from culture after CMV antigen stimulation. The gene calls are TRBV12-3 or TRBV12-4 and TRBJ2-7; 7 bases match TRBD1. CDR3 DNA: TGTGCCAGCAGTCCGGACAGGTACTACGAGCAGTACGTC. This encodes CASSPDRYYEQYV.